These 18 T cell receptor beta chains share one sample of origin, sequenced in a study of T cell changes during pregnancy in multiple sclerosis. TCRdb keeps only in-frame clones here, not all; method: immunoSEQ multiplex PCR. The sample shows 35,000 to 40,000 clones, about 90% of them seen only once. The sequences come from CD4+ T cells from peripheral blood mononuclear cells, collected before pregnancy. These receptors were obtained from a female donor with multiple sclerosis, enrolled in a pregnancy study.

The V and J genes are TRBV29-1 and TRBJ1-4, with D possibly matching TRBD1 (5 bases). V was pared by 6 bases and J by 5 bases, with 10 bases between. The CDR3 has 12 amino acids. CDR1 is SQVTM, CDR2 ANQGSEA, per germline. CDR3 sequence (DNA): TGCAGCGTCCAGGGCACGAATGAAAAACTGTTTTTT. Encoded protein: CSVQGTNEKLFF.

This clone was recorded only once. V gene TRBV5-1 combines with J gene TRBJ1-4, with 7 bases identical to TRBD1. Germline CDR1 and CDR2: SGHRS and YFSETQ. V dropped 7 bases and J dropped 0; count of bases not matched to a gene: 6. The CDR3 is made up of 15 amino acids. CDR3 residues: CASRLQGATNEKLFF. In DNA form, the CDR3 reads TGCGCCAGCCGTCTTCAGGGGGCAACTAATGAAAAACTGTTTTTT.

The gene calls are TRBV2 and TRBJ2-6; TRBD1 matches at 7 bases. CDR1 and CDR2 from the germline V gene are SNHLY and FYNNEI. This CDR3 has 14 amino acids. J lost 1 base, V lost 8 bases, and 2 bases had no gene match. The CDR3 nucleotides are TGTGCCAGCTACAGGGGTTCTGGGGCCAACGTCCTGACTTTC. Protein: CASYRGSGANVLTF.

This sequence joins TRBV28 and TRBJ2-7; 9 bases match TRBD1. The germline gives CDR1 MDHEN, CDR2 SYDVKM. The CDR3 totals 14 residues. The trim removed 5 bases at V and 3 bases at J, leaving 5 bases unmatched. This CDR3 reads CASSLAGQGYEQYF. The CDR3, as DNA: TGTGCCAGCAGTCTTGCGGGACAGGGCTACGAGCAGTACTTC.

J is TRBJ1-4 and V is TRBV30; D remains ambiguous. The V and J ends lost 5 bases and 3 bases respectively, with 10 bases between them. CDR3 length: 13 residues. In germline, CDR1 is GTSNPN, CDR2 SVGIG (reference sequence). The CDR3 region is CAWSAFSNEKLFF. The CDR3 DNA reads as TGTGCCTGGTCTGCGTTTTCTAATGAAAAACTGTTTTTT.

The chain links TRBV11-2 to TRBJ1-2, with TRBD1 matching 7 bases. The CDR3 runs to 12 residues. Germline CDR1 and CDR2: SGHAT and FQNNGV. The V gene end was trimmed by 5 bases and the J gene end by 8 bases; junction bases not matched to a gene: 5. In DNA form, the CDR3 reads TGTGCCAGCAGCCCGACAGGGACCGGCTACACCTTC. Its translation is CASSPTGTGYTF. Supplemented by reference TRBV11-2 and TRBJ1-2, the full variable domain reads EAGVAQSPRYKIIEKRQSVAFWCNPISGHATLYWYQQILGQGPKLLIQFQNNGVVDDSQLPKDRFSAERLKGVDSTLKIQPAKLEDSAVYLCASSPTGTGYTFGSGTRLTVV.

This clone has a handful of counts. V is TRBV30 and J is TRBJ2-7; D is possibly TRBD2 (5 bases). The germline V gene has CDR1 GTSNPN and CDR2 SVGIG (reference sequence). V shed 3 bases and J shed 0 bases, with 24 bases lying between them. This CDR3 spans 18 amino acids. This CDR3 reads CAWRIYTPGLTSSYEQYF. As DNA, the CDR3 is TGTGCCTGGAGGATCTACACACCGGGGTTGACGAGCTCCTACGAGCAGTACTTC.

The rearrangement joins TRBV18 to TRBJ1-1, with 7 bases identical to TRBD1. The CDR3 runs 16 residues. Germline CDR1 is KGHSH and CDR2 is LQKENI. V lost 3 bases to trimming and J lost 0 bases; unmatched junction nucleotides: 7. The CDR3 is CASSPGQVIMNTEAFF. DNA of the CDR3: TGTGCCAGCTCACCTGGACAGGTGATCATGAACACTGAAGCTTTCTTT.

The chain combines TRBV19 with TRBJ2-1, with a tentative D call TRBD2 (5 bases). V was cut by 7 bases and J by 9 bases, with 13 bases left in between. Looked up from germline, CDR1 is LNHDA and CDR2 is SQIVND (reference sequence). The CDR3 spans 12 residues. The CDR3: CASTRDRGEQFF. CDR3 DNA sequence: TGTGCCAGTACCCGGGATCGGGGTGAGCAGTTCTTC.

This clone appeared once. The CDR3 nucleotides are TGTGCCAGCAGCTTAATCGAGTACAATGAGCAGTTCTTC. This sequence encodes CASSLIEYNEQFF. The chain uses TRBV7-2 and TRBJ2-1; D ambiguous. CDR1 and CDR2 from the germline V gene are SGHTA and FQGNSA. Between the trimmed V and J ends, which lost 2 bases and 4 bases, there was a span of 6 bases. This CDR3 comprises 13 residues.

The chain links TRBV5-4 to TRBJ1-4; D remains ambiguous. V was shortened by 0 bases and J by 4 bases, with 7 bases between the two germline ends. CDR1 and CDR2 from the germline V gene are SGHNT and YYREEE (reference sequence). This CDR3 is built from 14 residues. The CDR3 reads CASSLGQNNEKLFF. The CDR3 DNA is TGTGCCAGCAGCTTGGGACAAAATAATGAAAAACTGTTTTTT.

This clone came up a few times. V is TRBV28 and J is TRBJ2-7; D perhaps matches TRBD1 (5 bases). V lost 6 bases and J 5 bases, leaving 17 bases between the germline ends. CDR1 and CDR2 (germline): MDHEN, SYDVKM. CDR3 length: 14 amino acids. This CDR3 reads CASRGEDRTHEQYF. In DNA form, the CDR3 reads TGTGCCAGCAGGGGTGAAGACAGAACCCACGAGCAGTACTTC.

In DNA, the CDR3 is TGCGCCAGCAGCCAAAAGGGACTAGCGGGAGACTACAATGAGCAGTTCTTC. As protein: CASSQKGLAGDYNEQFF. J is TRBJ2-1 and V is TRBV4-1, with 14 bases aligning to TRBD2. The CDR3 covers 17 residues. In germline, CDR1 is MGHRA, CDR2 YSYEKL. V shed 2 bases, J shed 3 bases, and the junction held 3 bases outside the gene matches.

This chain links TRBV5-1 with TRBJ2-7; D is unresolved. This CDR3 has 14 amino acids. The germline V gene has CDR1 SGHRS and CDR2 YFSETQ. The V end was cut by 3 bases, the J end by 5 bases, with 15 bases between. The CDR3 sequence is CASSSGGSKHEQYF. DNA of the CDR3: TGCGCCAGCAGCTCCGGCGGTTCCAAGCACGAGCAGTACTTC.

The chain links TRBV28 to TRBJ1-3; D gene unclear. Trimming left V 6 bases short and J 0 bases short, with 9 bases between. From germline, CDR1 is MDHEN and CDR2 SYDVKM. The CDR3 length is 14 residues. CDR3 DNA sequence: TGTGCCAGCAGCCCGCGGGGCTCTGGAAACACCATATATTTT. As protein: CASSPRGSGNTIYF.

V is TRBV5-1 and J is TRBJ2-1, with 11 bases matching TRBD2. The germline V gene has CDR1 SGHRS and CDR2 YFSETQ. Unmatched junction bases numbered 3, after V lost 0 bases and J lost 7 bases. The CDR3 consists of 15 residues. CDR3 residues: CASSLGLAGPNEQFF. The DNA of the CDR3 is TGCGCCAGCAGCTTGGGACTAGCGGGACCAAATGAGCAGTTCTTC.

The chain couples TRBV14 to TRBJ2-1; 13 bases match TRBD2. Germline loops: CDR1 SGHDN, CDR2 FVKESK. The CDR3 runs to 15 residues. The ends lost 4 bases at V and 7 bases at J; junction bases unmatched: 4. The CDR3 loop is CASSLRTSGSNEQFF. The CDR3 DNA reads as TGTGCCAGCAGCCTCCGGACTAGCGGGAGTAATGAGCAGTTCTTC.

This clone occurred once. CDR3 loop: CASSQYSGRASTDTQYF. The CDR3 DNA sequence: TGTGCCAGCAGTCAATATAGCGGGAGGGCTAGCACAGATACGCAGTATTTT. This sequence joins TRBV28 and TRBJ2-3; 11 bases agree with TRBD2. Germline-derived CDR1 and CDR2 are MDHEN and SYDVKM. Trimming cost V 5 bases and J 0 bases; bases outside gene matches: 7. CDR3 length: 17 residues.